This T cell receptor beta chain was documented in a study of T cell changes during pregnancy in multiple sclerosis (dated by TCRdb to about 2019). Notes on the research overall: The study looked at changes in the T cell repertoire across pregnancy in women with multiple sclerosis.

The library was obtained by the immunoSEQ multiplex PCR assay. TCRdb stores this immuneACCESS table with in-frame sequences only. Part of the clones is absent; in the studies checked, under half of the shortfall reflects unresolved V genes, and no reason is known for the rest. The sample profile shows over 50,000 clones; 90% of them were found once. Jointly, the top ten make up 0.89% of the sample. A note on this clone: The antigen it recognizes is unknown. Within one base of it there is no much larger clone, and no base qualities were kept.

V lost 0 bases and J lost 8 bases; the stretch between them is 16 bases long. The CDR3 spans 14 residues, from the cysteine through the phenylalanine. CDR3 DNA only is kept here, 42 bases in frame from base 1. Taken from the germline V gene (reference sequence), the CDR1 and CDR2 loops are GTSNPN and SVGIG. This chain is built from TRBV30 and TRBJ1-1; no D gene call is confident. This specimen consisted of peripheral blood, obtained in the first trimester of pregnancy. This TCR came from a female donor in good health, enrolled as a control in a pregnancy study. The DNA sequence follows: TGTGCCTGGAGTGTATTTAGAAATGATGTAGAAGCTTTCTTT. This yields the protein CAWSVFRNDVEAFF.